This T cell receptor beta chain is drawn from a study of OX40 agonist ivuxolimab in advanced cancers. Study-wide points: In the 0.1 to 3.0 mg/kg range, CD4+ and CD8+ blood T cells had expanded clonally by week 6. Low normalized T-cell clonal expansion was also seen in some nonresponders.

The method was immunoSEQ multiplex PCR; TCRdb's version includes in-frame clones alone and lacks a portion of them. Of tens of thousands of clones in the sample, roughly 90% were seen once. As for this clone: As yet, its antigen is unknown.

Material: CD4+ or CD8+ T cells sorted from blood, obtained in a trial of the OX40 agonist ivuxolimab. This receptor was identified in an adult with an advanced solid tumor such as melanoma, head and neck, liver or kidney cancer.

The CDR3 DNA reads as TGTGCCAGCAGCGATCGGGATTTTCATGAGCAGTTCTTC. This gives the protein CASSDRDFHEQFF. V and J are TRBV9 and TRBJ2-1, with a weak D call TRBD2 (5 bases). V was pared by 3 bases and J by 8 bases, with 12 bases between. CDR1 is SGDLS and CDR2 is YYNGEE in the germline V gene. This CDR3 is 13 amino acids long.